This is a list of T cell receptor beta chains from one sample in a study of Ad26.COV2.S vaccination and SARS-CoV-2 variants. Here immunoSEQ multiplex PCR was the method, and the copy in TCRdb shows in-frame clones only, minus some. The repertoire holds approximately 340,000 clones, 92% seen once, with about 3.9% in the top ten. Sequenced here: peripheral blood, sampled after recovery from COVID-19. These receptors were taken from a human donor who had recovered from COVID-19. Each CDR3 is given with its conserved first and last residue. D genes are given only for firm matches. The size field is filled for only some rows; it gives once, few, many or a size class.

.	TRBV18	TRBD1	TRBJ1-2	TGTGCCAGCTCACCCCAGGACAGGGGTTATGGCTACACCTTC	CASSPQDRGYGYTF
once	TRBV2	.	TRBJ1-2	TGTGCCAGCCAGGGTGGAGGCTATGGCTACACCTTC	CASQGGGYGYTF
.	TRBV5-1	.	TRBJ2-5	TGCGCCAGCAGCTTGGTAACAGTAGGGGAGACCCAGTACTTC	CASSLVTVGETQYF
.	TRBV11-3	.	TRBJ2-2	TGTGCCAGCAGCTTAGTGGGCAACACCGGGGAGCTGTTTTTT	CASSLVGNTGELFF
.	TRBV7-7	TRBD1	TRBJ2-3	TGTGCTAGCAGCGTTAGACAGGGACCAGATACGCAGTATTTT	CASSVRQGPDTQYF
.	TRBV13	.	TRBJ1-1	TGTGCCAGCAGCTTAGCGGGGGATATGAACACTGAAGCTTTCTTT	CASSLAGDMNTEAFF
.	TRBV5-1	.	TRBJ1-1	TGCGCCAGCAGCTTTCAGGGAGTTGACACTGAAGCTTTCTTT	CASSFQGVDTEAFF
once	TRBV4-3	TRBD1	TRBJ1-5	TGCGCCAGCAGCCAAGATTTGGGACAGGGTAATTATCAGCCCCAGCATTTT	CASSQDLGQGNYQPQHF
.	TRBV3-1/TRBV3-2	TRBD2	TRBJ2-7	TGTGCCAGTGGGGGGGTCGCGGAGCAGTACTTC	CASGGVAEQYF
once	TRBV5-1	TRBD2	TRBJ2-1	TGCGCCAGCAGCTTGGGCCTATCGGCTAGCGGGGGGGATCACAATGAGCAGTTCTTC	CASSLGLSASGGDHNEQFF
.	TRBV9	TRBD1	TRBJ2-7	TGTGCCAGCAGCGTAACGGCAGGGGGAGCCTACGAGCAGTACTTC	CASSVTAGGAYEQYF
.	TRBV9	.	TRBJ2-1	TGTGCCAGCAGCGTGTGGGGTTTCCACAATGAGCAGTTCTTC	CASSVWGFHNEQFF
.	TRBV2	.	TRBJ1-2	TGTGCCAGCAGTGACGCAAAACTTAACTATGGCTACACCTTC	CASSDAKLNYGYTF
.	TRBV27	TRBD2	TRBJ2-2	TGTGCCAGCAGTTTCGGGACTAGCGGGGGCACCGGGGAGCTGTTTTTT	CASSFGTSGGTGELFF
.	TRBV27	.	TRBJ1-2	TGTGCCAGCACCCCCCGGCCCAGGGATCGTGGTTACACCTTC	CASTPRPRDRGYTF
few	TRBV7-2	.	TRBJ1-5	TGTGCCAGCAGCTTAGGAGGGAGGATAAATCAGCCCCAGCATTTT	CASSLGGRINQPQHF
.	TRBV9	TRBD1	TRBJ2-1	TGTGCCAGCAGCGTCACCGGGACAGGGAGGGATGAGCAGTTCTTC	CASSVTGTGRDEQFF
few	TRBV6-2/TRBV6-3	TRBD2	TRBJ2-1	TGTGCCAGCAGTCTTAACCTCCTAGCGGGGGGTAGGGATGAGCAGTTCTTC	CASSLNLLAGGRDEQFF
.	TRBV7-2	TRBD2	TRBJ2-1	TGTGCCAGCAGCTTGCAGACTAGCAAATACAATGAGCAGTTCTTC	CASSLQTSKYNEQFF
few	TRBV5-4	.	TRBJ1-6	TGTGCCAGCAGCTTGGTTGGGGGGGATTCACCCCTCCACTTT	CASSLVGGDSPLHF
.	TRBV6-5	.	TRBJ1-2	TGTGCCAGCAGTTATTCCGGGACACCCTCAAGGAGAGGCTACACCTTC	CASSYSGTPSRRGYTF
.	TRBV19	TRBD1	TRBJ2-2	TGTGCCAGTTATAGGACAGGGTACACCGGGGAGCTGTTTTTT	CASYRTGYTGELFF
.	TRBV6-5	.	TRBJ1-1	TGTGCCAGCAGTTTACAGGGTCGGACTGAAGCTTTCTTT	CASSLQGRTEAFF
once	TRBV2	.	TRBJ1-2	TGTGCCAGCAGTGAACCGGCTGTAACTGATGGCTACACCTTC	CASSEPAVTDGYTF
.	TRBV7-2	TRBD1	TRBJ2-4	TGTGCCAGCAGTCGTCAGGGGGTCCTAGCCAAAAACATTCAGTACTTC	CASSRQGVLAKNIQYF
few	TRBV7-9	TRBD2	TRBJ2-2	TGTGCCAGCAGCTCCGAGACTAGCGGGGGGGCCGGGGAGCTGTTTTTT	CASSSETSGGAGELFF
.	TRBV7-9	TRBD1	TRBJ1-4	TGTGCCAGCAGCTTAGAGAACGACAGGGAATTCCCTAATGAAAAACTGTTTTTT	CASSLENDREFPNEKLFF
.	TRBV18	.	TRBJ1-4	TGTGCCAGCTCCCAACGACAGCCAGCAACTAATGAAAAACTGTTTTTT	CASSQRQPATNEKLFF
.	TRBV5-6	TRBD2	TRBJ2-1	TGTGCCAGCAGCTTGTGGCGGGGGGTGCACAATGAGCAGTTCTTC	CASSLWRGVHNEQFF
.	TRBV25-1	TRBD1	TRBJ1-2	TGTGCCAGCAGTGAATACCAGACAGGGGGCTTTGGCTACACCTTC	CASSEYQTGGFGYTF
.	TRBV4-3	TRBD1	TRBJ2-7	TGCGCCAGCAGCCAAGGCCGGGACAGCTCCTACGAGCAGTACTTC	CASSQGRDSSYEQYF
.	TRBV4-1	.	TRBJ2-2	TGCGCCAGCAGCCAAGAGGGCAGGGGGGCCGGGGAGCTGTTTTTT	CASSQEGRGAGELFF
.	TRBV6-2/TRBV6-3	TRBD1	TRBJ1-2	TGTGCCAGCAGTTTTGGGACAGCCCGGGGCTACACCTTC	CASSFGTARGYTF
.	TRBV5-5	.	TRBJ1-2	TGTGCCAGCAGCAGCGAGTTGCGGGGGCGAACCGGCTACACCTTC	CASSSELRGRTGYTF
.	TRBV15	.	TRBJ1-2	TGCGCCACCAGCAGAGGAGGGACGGGCCTCTATGGCTACACCTTC	CATSRGGTGLYGYTF
.	TRBV6-5	.	TRBJ2-1	TGTGCCAGCAGTTACGCCTGGGAGAAGGATGAGCAGTTCTTC	CASSYAWEKDEQFF
.	TRBV12-5	.	TRBJ2-5	TGTGCTAGTGGTTTGGACGGGTGGGGTGAGACCCAGTACTTC	CASGLDGWGETQYF
.	TRBV3-1/TRBV3-2	.	TRBJ1-4	TGTGCCAGCAGCCAAGTTGGGGGCGAAAAACTGTTTTTT	CASSQVGGEKLFF
.	TRBV6-6	.	TRBJ2-7	TGTGCCAGCACAACAGGCTCTTCCTACGAGCAGTACTTC	CASTTGSSYEQYF
.	TRBV24-1	.	TRBJ2-2	TGTGCCACCAGTGATTCCCGACAGTCGAACACCGGGGAGCTGTTTTTT	CATSDSRQSNTGELFF
.	TRBV5-7	.	TRBJ2-2	TGTGCCAGCAGCCCACTTCTAGGGCACGGGGAGCTGTTTTTT	CASSPLLGHGELFF
.	TRBV6-5	TRBD1	TRBJ1-6	TGTGCCAGCAGTTTCCAACGGGACAGGCAAAATTCACCCCTCCACTTT	CASSFQRDRQNSPLHF
.	TRBV5-8	.	TRBJ1-3	TGTGCCAGCAGCTTGGGGCCGAATGGTGGAAACACCATATATTTT	CASSLGPNGGNTIYF
.	TRBV10-2	TRBD1	TRBJ2-3	TGCGCCAGCAGCGCGACAGGGCGAGATACGCAGTATTTT	CASSATGRDTQYF
.	TRBV4-3	TRBD1	TRBJ1-1	TGCGCCAGCAGCAAAGACAGGGGCAGACATGAAGCTTTCTTT	CASSKDRGRHEAFF
.	TRBV6-6	TRBD1	TRBJ1-2	TGTGCCAGCAGTTACGGGCGGGACAGGGTTGACTATGGCTACACCTTC	CASSYGRDRVDYGYTF
few	TRBV5-1	.	TRBJ1-5	TGCGCCAGCAGCCGTCAGCCCCAGCATTTT	CASSRQPQHF
many	TRBV25-1	.	TRBJ2-3	TGTGCCAGCAGTCGGGACCTGGTAGATACGCAGTATTTT	CASSRDLVDTQYF
.	TRBV7-6	.	TRBJ1-2	TGTGCCAGCAGCCGCGGGTCCTCCCATGGCTACACCTTC	CASSRGSSHGYTF
.	TRBV12-3/TRBV12-4	.	TRBJ2-1	TGTGCCAGCAGTTTTGGAGGGTCTCAACCGTTCTTC	CASSFGGSQPFF
.	TRBV2	.	TRBJ1-3	TGTGCCAGCAAGGGCACGATCTCTGGAAACACCATATATTTT	CASKGTISGNTIYF
.	TRBV18	.	TRBJ1-2	TGTGCCAGCTCACCATCGGAACAGAGCTATGGCTACACCTTC	CASSPSEQSYGYTF